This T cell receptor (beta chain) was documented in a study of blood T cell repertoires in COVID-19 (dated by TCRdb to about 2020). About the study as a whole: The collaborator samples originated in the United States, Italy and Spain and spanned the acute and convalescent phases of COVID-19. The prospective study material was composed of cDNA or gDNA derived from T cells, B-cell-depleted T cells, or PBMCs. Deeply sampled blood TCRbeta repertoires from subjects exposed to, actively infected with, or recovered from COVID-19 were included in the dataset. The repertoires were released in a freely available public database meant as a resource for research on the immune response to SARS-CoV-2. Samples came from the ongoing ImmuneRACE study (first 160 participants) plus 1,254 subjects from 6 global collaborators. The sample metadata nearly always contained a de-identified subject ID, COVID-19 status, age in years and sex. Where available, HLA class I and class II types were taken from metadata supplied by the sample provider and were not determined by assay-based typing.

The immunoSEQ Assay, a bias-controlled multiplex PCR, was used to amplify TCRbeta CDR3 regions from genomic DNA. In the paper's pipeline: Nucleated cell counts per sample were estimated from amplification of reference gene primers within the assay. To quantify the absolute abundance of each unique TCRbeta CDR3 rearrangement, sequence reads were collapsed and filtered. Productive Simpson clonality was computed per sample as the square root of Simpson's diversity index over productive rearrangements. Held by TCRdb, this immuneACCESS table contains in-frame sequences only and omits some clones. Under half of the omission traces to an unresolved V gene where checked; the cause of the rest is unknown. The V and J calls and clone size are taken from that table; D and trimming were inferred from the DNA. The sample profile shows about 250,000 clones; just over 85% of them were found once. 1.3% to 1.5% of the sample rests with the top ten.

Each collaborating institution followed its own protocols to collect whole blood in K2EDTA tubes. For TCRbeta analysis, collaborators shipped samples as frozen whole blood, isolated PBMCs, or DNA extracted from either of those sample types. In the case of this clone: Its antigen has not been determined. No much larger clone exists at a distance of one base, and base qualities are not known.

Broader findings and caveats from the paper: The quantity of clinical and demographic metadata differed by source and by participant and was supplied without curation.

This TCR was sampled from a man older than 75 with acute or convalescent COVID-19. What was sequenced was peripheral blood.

Here the CDR3 is given as CASSLGPIDAQYF. The nucleotide sequence is given as TGTGCCAGCAGCTTGGGGCCAATTGATGCCCAGTACTTC. The chain couples TRBV7-8 to TRBJ2-5; the D gene is possibly TRBD1, with 5 bases matching. Trimming at the junction amounts to 3 bases on V and 9 bases on J, and the germline ends lie 14 bases apart. CDR1 SGHVS and CDR2 FQNEAQ are derived from the germline V gene. There are 13 amino acids in the CDR3, from cysteine to phenylalanine inclusive. The only DNA kept is the CDR3, 39 bases in frame from the first base.